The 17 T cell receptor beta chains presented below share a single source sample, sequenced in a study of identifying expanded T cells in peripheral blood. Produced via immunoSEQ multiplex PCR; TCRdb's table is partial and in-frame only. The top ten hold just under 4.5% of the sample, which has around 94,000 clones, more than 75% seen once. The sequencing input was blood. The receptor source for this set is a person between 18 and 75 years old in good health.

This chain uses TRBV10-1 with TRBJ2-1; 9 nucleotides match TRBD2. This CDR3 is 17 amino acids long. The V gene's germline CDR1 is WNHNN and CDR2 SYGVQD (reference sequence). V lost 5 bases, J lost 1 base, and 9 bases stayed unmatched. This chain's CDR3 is CASSKAGGPPSYNEQFF. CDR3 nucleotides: TGCGCCAGCAGTAAAGCGGGGGGTCCTCCTTCCTACAATGAGCAGTTCTTC.

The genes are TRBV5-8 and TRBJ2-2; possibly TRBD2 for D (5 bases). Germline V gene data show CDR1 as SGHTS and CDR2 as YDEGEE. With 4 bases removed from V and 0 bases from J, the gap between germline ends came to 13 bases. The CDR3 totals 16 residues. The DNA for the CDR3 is TGTGCCAGCAGCGCAGGACGGACTTCGAACACCGGGGAGCTGTTTTTT. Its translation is CASSAGRTSNTGELFF.

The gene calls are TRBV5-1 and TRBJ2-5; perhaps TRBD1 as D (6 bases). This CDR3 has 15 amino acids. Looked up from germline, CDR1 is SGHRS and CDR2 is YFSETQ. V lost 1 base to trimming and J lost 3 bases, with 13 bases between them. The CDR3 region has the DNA TGCGCCAGCAGCTTGTACGGTTCAGGGGAAGAGACCCAGTACTTC. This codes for CASSLYGSGEETQYF.

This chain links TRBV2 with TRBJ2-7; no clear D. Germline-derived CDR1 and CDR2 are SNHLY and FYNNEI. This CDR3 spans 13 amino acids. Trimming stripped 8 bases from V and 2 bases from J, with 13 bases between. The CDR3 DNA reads TGTGCCAGCCGGGCCAGGTATACCTACGAGCAGTACTTC. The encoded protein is CASRARYTYEQYF.

The CDR3 here is CASSQARGPLYGYTF. The CDR3 bases are TGCGCCAGCAGCCAAGCCCGGGGGCCCCTCTATGGCTACACCTTC. The chain recombines TRBV4-3 with TRBJ1-2; D may be TRBD1 (6 bases). Germline assignment: CDR1 LGHNA and CDR2 YSLEER. The V and J ends lost 1 base and 4 bases respectively, with 13 bases between them. The CDR3 totals 15 residues.

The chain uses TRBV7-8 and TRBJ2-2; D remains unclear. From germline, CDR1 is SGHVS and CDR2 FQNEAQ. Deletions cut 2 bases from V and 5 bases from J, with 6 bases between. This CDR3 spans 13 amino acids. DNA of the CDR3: TGTGCCAGCAGCTTAACAGCAACCGGGGAGCTGTTTTTT. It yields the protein CASSLTATGELFF.

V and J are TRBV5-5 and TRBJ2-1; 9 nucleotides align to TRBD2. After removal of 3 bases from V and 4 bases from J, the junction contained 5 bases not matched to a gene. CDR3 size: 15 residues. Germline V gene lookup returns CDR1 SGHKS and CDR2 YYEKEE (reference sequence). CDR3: CASSWRLAEYNEQFF. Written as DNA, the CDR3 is TGTGCCAGCAGCTGGAGACTAGCGGAGTACAATGAGCAGTTCTTC.

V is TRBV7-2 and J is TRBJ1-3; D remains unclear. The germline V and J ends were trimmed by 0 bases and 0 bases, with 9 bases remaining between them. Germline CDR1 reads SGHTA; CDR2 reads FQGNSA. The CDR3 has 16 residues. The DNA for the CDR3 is TGTGCCAGCAGCTTAGCCCAGCCCATCTCTGGAAACACCATATATTTT. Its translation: CASSLAQPISGNTIYF.

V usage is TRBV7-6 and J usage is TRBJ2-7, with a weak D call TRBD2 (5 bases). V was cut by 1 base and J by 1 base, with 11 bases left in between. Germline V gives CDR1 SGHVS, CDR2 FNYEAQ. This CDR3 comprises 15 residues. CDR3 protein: CASSLEASQSYEQYF. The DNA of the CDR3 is TGTGCCAGCAGCTTAGAAGCTAGCCAGTCCTACGAGCAGTACTTC.

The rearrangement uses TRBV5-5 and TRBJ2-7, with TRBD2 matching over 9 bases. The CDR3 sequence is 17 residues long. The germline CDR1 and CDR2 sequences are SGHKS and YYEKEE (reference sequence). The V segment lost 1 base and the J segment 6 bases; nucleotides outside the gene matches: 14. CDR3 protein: CASSLFLLAGPEGEQYF. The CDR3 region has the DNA TGTGCCAGCAGCTTGTTTCTTCTAGCGGGGCCGGAGGGCGAGCAGTACTTC.

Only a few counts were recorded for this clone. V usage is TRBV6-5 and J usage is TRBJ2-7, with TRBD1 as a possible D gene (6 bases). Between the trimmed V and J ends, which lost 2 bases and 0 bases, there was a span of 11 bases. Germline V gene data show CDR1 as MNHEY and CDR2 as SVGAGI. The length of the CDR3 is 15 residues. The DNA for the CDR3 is TGTGCCAGCAGTTACAAGACAGGCTTCTCCTACGAGCAGTACTTC. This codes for CASSYKTGFSYEQYF.

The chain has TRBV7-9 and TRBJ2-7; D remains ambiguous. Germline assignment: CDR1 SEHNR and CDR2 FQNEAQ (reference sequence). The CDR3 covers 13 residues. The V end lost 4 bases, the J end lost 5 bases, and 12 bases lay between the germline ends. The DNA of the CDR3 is TGTGCCAGCAGCTCGGGTGCTGGACACGAGCAGTACTTC. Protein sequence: CASSSGAGHEQYF.

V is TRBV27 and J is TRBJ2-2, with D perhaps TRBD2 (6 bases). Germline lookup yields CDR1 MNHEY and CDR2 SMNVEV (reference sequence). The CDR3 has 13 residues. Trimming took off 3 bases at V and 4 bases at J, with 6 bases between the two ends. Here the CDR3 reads CASSLGGTGELFF. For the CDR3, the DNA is TGTGCCAGCAGTTTGGGAGGCACCGGGGAGCTGTTTTTT.

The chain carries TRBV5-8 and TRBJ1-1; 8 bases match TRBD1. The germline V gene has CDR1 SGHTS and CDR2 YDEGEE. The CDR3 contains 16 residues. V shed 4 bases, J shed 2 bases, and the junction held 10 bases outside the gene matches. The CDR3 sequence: CASSPGRQGRNTEAFF. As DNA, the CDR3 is TGTGCCAGCAGCCCAGGTCGACAGGGGAGAAACACTGAAGCTTTCTTT.

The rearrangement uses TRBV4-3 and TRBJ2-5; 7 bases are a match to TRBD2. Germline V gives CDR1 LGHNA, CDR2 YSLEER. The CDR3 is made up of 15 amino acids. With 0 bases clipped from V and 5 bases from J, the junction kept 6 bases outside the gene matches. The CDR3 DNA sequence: TGCGCCAGCAGCCAAGATGGGGGGGGAAGGGAGACCCAGTACTTC. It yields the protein CASSQDGGGRETQYF.

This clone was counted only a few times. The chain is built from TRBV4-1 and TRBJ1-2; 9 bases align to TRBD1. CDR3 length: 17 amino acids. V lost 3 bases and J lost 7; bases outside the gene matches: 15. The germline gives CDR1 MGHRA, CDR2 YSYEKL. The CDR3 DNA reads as TGCGCCAGCAGCCACTTCGCCCTAGACAGGGGACAGGGTGGCTACACCTTC. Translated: CASSHFALDRGQGGYTF.

CDR3 DNA: TGTGCCAGCAGCAACTACGGGACAGAGAGGGGCGAGCAGTACTTC. Amino acid sequence: CASSNYGTERGEQYF. The chain recombines TRBV6-6 with TRBJ2-7; 7 bases align to TRBD1. The V gene's germline CDR1 is MNHNY and CDR2 SVGAGI (reference sequence). This CDR3 is built from 15 residues. V trimming: 6 bases; J trimming: 6 bases; junction bases outside the gene matches: 14.